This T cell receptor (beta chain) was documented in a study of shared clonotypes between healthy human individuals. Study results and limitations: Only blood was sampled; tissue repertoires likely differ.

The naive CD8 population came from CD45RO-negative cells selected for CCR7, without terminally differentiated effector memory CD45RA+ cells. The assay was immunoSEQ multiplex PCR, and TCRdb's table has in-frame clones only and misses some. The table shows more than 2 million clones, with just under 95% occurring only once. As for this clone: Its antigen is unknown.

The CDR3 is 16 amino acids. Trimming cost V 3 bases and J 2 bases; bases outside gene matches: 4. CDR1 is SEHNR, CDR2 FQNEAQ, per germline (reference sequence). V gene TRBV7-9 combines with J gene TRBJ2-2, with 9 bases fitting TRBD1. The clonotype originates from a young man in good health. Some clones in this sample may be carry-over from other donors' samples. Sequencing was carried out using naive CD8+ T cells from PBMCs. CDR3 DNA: TGTGCCAGCAGCTTCCCGGGACAGGGTAACACCGGGGAGCTGTTTTTT. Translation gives CASSFPGQGNTGELFF. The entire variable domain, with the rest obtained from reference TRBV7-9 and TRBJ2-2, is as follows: DTGVSQNPRHKITKRGQNVTFRCDPISEHNRLYWYRQTLGQGPEFLTYFQNEAQLEKSRLLSDRFSAERPKGSFSTLEIQRTEQGDSAMYLCASSFPGQGNTGELFFGEGSRLTVL.